This T cell receptor beta chain comes out of a study of Ad26.COV2.S vaccination and SARS-CoV-2 variants. Looking at the study overall: It was the COV1001 Ad26.COV2.S trial arm that included the donor. The study gave Ad26.COV2.S intramuscularly, once or twice 56 days apart. General study results and limits: Quantification of TCR breadth and depth may have yielded underestimates of total T cell responses. Substantial breadth was reported for post-vaccination spike-specific CD8+ and CD4+ T cells.

The repertoire was sequenced with immunoSEQ multiplex PCR; TCRdb's copy has only in-frame clones and lacks some. The data show over 450,000 clones, with roughly nine tenths seen just once and 1.5% to 2% held by the top ten. A note on this clone: Its antigen is not known.

Trimming shortened V by 2 bases and J by 6 bases, and 20 bases separated the two germline ends. This CDR3 spans 16 amino acids. The germline V gene has CDR1 GTSNPN and CDR2 SVGIG (reference sequence). Treatment specified: roughly 18 received Ad26.COV2.S at low or high dose, single or two shots; five or six received placebo; per-sample allocation not given. Day 63 after the first vaccine or placebo injection was the time point for sampling. The chain employs TRBV30 and TRBJ1-5; possible D gene TRBD1, 6 bases. This receptor was obtained from a person aged 18-65 years who received the Ad26.COV2.S COVID-19 vaccine or a placebo. Sequencing used peripheral blood, obtained in a trial of Ad26.COV2.S vaccine versus placebo. The CDR3 loop is CAWSLAGGRTGQPQHF. The CDR3 coding sequence is TGTGCCTGGAGTCTGGCGGGGGGGCGTACCGGTCAGCCCCAGCATTTT.